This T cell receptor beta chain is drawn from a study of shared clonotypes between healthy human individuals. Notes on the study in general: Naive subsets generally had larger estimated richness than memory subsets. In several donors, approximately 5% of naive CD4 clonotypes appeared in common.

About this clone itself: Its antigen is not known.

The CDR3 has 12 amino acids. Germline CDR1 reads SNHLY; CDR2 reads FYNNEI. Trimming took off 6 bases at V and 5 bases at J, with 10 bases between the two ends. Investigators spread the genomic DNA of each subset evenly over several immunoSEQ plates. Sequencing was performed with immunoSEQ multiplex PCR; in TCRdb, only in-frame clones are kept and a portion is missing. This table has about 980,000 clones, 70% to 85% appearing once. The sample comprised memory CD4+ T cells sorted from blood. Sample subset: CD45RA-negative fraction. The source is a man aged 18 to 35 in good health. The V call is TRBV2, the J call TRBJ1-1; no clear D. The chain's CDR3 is CASRGWSTEAFF. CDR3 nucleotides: TGTGCCAGCAGGGGGTGGAGTACTGAAGCTTTCTTT. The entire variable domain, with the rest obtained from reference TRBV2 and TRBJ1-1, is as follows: EPEVTQTPSHQVTQMGQEVILRCVPISNHLYFYWYRQILGQKVEFLVSFYNNEISEKSEIFDDQFSVERPDGSNFTLKIRSTKLEDSAMYFCASRGWSTEAFFGQGTRLTVV.